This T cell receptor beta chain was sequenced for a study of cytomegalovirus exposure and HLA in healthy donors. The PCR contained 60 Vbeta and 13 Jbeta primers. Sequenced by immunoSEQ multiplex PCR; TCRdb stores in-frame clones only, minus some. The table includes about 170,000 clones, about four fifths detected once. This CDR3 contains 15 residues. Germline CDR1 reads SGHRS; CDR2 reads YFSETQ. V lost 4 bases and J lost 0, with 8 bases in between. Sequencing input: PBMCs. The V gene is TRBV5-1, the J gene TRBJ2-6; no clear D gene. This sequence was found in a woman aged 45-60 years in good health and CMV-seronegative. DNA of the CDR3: TGCGCCAGCAGCGCCGGCGGCTCTGGGGCCAACGTCCTGACTTTC. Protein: CASSAGGSGANVLTF.